The subject of this entry is one T cell receptor beta chain. The antigen is not known. The entry originates in a study of long-term antiretroviral therapy in people with HIV. General study points: At every time point, clones expanded before ART dominated the repertoire.

The immunoSEQ assay was v3.0, run at survey level. Sequencing was performed with immunoSEQ multiplex PCR; in TCRdb, only in-frame clones are kept and a portion is missing. The top ten hold approximately 15% of the sample, which has 10,000 or so clones, around 77% seen once. Each donor had at least one pre-ART and at least two post-ART PBMC samples. Participants living with HIV all received treatment in the United States. Germline CDR1 reads SGDLS; CDR2 reads YYNGEE. The CDR3 has 14 amino acids. Deletions cut 4 bases from V and 0 bases from J, with 11 bases between. The clonotype originates from a young man with HIV. The chain couples TRBV9 to TRBJ2-7; D gene unclear. The specimen was unsorted PBMCs, collected 0.4 years before starting antiretroviral therapy. Here the CDR3 reads CASSIDGLSYEQYF. CDR3 nucleotide sequence: TGTGCCAGCAGCATAGACGGCCTCTCCTACGAGCAGTACTTC.